This T cell receptor beta chain was retrieved from a study of blood T cell repertoires in COVID-19. The wider study: PBMCs, B-cell-depleted T cells, or T cells were the source of the cDNA or gDNA that made up the material.

Germline V gives CDR1 MDHEN, CDR2 SYDVKM. V trimming: 2 bases; J trimming: 3 bases; junction bases outside the gene matches: 7. CDR3 length: 16 residues. Repertoires were generated with immunoSEQ multiplex PCR, while TCRdb's copy carries only in-frame clones and drops some. The sample lists 200,000 to 300,000 clones, approximately 86% occurring once. Source material: peripheral blood. The sequence came from a woman aged 60-75 years with COVID-19, enrolled during active disease. The chain employs TRBV28 and TRBJ2-3, with TRBD1 matching over 8 bases. CDR3 DNA sequence: TGTGCCAGCAGTTTACAGGGGGCGCGTAGGACAGATACGCAGTATTTT. Encoded protein: CASSLQGARRTDTQYF.